The 17 T cell receptor beta chains below come from one sample, sequenced in a study of blood T cell repertoires in COVID-19. Method: immunoSEQ multiplex PCR; TCRdb's copy keeps in-frame clones and lacks some. The repertoire holds about 200,000 clones, more than 65% seen once, with roughly 7.9% in the top ten. The material sequenced was peripheral blood. Receptors originate from a woman of 80 years or more with acute or convalescent COVID-19.

J is TRBJ2-5 and V is TRBV19; the match to TRBD2 covers 10 bases. V gave up 4 bases and J gave up 3 bases; unmatched junction bases: 8. CDR1 LNHDA and CDR2 SQIVND come from the germline V gene (reference sequence). CDR3 length: 16 amino acids. For the CDR3, the DNA is TGTGCCAGTAGTACCCGGACTAGCGGATTCGAAGAGACCCAGTACTTC. Residues: CASSTRTSGFEETQYF.

This clone was detected once. The rearrangement joins TRBV7-2 to TRBJ1-1; D gene ambiguous. The CDR3 runs to 14 residues. Germline assignment: CDR1 SGHTA and CDR2 FQGNSA. Trimming removed 5 bases at V and 3 bases at J, with 13 bases between. CDR3 nucleotides: TGTGCCAGCAGCGCCCCCCGCAGTCACACTGAAGCTTTCTTT. Protein: CASSAPRSHTEAFF.

For this clone: Sequence at one end of the junction differs from germline and may be a read error. This rearrangement joins TRBV6-5 to TRBJ2-1, with D possibly matching TRBD1 (6 bases). Germline V lookup: CDR1 MNHEY, CDR2 SVGAGI. The CDR3 is 12 amino acids. CDR3 sequence (DNA): TGTACCAGCAGTTACTCAGGGGAAGAAGCTTTCTTC. Residues: CTSSYSGEEAFF.

V usage is TRBV4-1 and J usage is TRBJ2-1, with TRBD1 matching over 8 bases. Germline CDR1 reads MGHRA; CDR2 reads YSYEKL. V trimming: 3 bases; J trimming: 2 bases; junction bases outside the gene matches: 9. This CDR3 contains 17 residues. In nucleotides, the CDR3 is TGCGCCAGCAGCCATCGCCTTTGGGACAGGACCTACAATGAGCAGTTCTTC. The encoded protein is CASSHRLWDRTYNEQFF.

This clone appeared many times. This chain links TRBV27 with TRBJ2-1; a possible D gene is TRBD2 (6 bases). The germline gives CDR1 MNHEY, CDR2 SMNVEV (reference sequence). Deletions cut 7 bases from V and 1 base from J, with 17 bases between. The CDR3 totals 16 residues. This CDR3 reads CASTIKSTSSYNEQFF. The CDR3 bases are TGTGCCAGCACCATAAAGTCGACTAGTTCCTACAATGAGCAGTTCTTC.

This clone was found many times. This chain uses TRBV5-1 with TRBJ2-7, with TRBD2 matching over 7 bases. The CDR3 is 14 amino acids. Germline CDR1 is SGHRS and CDR2 is YFSETQ. The V segment lost 2 bases and the J segment 2 bases; nucleotides outside the gene matches: 4. CDR3 coding DNA: TGCGCCAGCAGCTTCGTTGCGGGAGCCTACGAGCAGTACTTC. It specifies CASSFVAGAYEQYF.

The chain is built from TRBV7-8 and TRBJ1-4; a weak D match, TRBD1 (5 bases). Germline V gene lookup returns CDR1 SGHVS and CDR2 FQNEAQ. There are 14 residues in the CDR3. The ends were cut back, 0 bases at V and 8 bases at J, with 10 bases in the middle. In DNA form, the CDR3 reads TGTGCCAGCAGCTTAGCAGGGGTTGTGGAAAAACTGTTTTTT. It yields the protein CASSLAGVVEKLFF.

The chain links TRBV6-4 to TRBJ2-7; 8 bases agree with TRBD1. J was trimmed by 2 bases and V by 7 bases; bases with no gene match: 7. The CDR3 loop spans 14 amino acids. Germline-derived CDR1 and CDR2 are MRHNA and SNTAGT. This CDR3 reads CASISMDRAYEQYF. CDR3 in DNA: TGTGCCAGCATTTCCATGGACAGGGCCTACGAGCAGTACTTC.

The chain uses TRBV7-2 and TRBJ2-5; D may be TRBD1 (6 bases). Between the trimmed V and J ends, which lost 6 bases and 5 bases, there was a span of 13 bases. This CDR3 comprises 13 residues. Germline loops: CDR1 SGHTA, CDR2 FQGNSA. CDR3 sequence: CASRQTGTETQYF. As DNA, the CDR3 is TGTGCCAGCAGACAAACAGGGACGGAGACCCAGTACTTC.

The chain couples TRBV28 to TRBJ2-1; possible D gene TRBD2, 5 bases. Looked up from germline, CDR1 is MDHEN and CDR2 is SYDVKM. V dropped 2 bases and J dropped 14 bases, with 16 bases sitting between them. The CDR3 consists of 13 residues. In DNA, the CDR3 is TGTGCCAGCAGTTTAAAGGCGGGCCTAACAAAGTTCTTC. Amino acids: CASSLKAGLTKFF.

Details on this clone: Other DNA sequences in this specimen translate into the identical CDR3. The chain couples TRBV5-1 to TRBJ2-3; 7 bases agree with TRBD1. V lost 4 bases, J lost 1 base, and 3 bases stayed unmatched. In germline, CDR1 is SGHRS, CDR2 YFSETQ. This CDR3 contains 14 residues. The CDR3 DNA follows: TGCGCCAGCAGCCCAGGACAGGGCACAGATACGCAGTATTTT. This translates into CASSPGQGTDTQYF. Full variable domain (outside the CDR3, taken from reference TRBV5-1 and TRBJ2-3): KAGVTQTPRYLIKTRGQQVTLSCSPISGHRSVSWYQQTPGQGLQFLFEYFSETQRNKGNFPGRFSGRQFSNSRSEMNVSTLELGDSALYLCASSPGQGTDTQYFGPGTRLTVL.

This clone is a singleton in its sample. The chain employs TRBV10-3 and TRBJ2-3, with 14 bases lining up with TRBD2. The J segment lost 3 bases and the V segment lost 4 bases, leaving 9 bases of the junction unmatched. CDR1 is ENHRY and CDR2 is SYGVKD in the germline V gene. The CDR3 contains 18 residues. For the CDR3, the DNA is TGTGCCATCAGTGCCGCAGGGACTAGCGGGAGAGGTACAGATACGCAGTATTTT. Its protein product is CAISAAGTSGRGTDTQYF.

V gene TRBV14 combines with J gene TRBJ2-2; TRBD2 might be the D (6 bases). The CDR3 is 16 amino acids. CDR1 SGHDN and CDR2 FVKESK come from the germline V gene. V lost 1 base to trimming and J lost 4 bases, with 13 bases between them. CDR3 nucleotides: TGTGCCAGCAGCCAAGTTGGCAGGGAGGTCACCGGGGAGCTGTTTTTT. It encodes CASSQVGREVTGELFF.

This chain links TRBV12-3 or TRBV12-4 with TRBJ1-2; 9 bases agree with TRBD1. Trimming removed 6 bases from V and 7 bases from J; junction bases left unmatched: 6. This CDR3 comprises 13 residues. As DNA, the CDR3 is TGTGCCAGCAGATGGGGACAGGGAGGTGGCTACACCTTC. It specifies CASRWGQGGGYTF.

As to this clone: Its ends do not fully match the called genes, so a read error is possible. The chain couples TRBV6-5 to TRBJ2-3; D unresolved. From germline, CDR1 is MNHEY and CDR2 SVGAGI. This CDR3 has 12 residues. CDR3 in DNA: TGTGCCAGCAGTACCCAGACGCGGCTTCAGAATTTT. Protein: CASSTQTRLQNF.

This clone was detected ten times or more. J is TRBJ2-5 and V is TRBV11-2, with 11 bases aligning to TRBD2. The V gene's germline CDR1 is SGHAT and CDR2 FQNNGV. The CDR3 sequence is 17 residues long. Unmatched junction bases numbered 8, after V lost 3 bases and J lost 2 bases. CDR3 sequence reads: CASSFRPGLAEQETQYF. As DNA, the CDR3 is TGTGCCAGCAGCTTCAGACCGGGACTAGCGGAACAAGAGACCCAGTACTTC.

The CDR3 sequence: CASSPDTKGEQYF. The CDR3 DNA reads TGTGCCAGCAGCCCGGACACAAAGGGCGAGCAGTACTTC. This rearrangement joins TRBV5-4 to TRBJ2-7; the D gene is possibly TRBD1 (5 bases). Germline values: CDR1 SGHNT, CDR2 YYREEE (reference sequence). The germline V and J ends were trimmed by 4 bases and 6 bases, with 14 bases remaining between them. The CDR3 consists of 13 residues.